This T cell receptor (beta chain) was sequenced for a study of beta chain features in type 1 diabetes. Points from the study as a whole: Among all four CD4+ subsets, Type 1 diabetes patients had TCRB CDR3s that were moderately but significantly shorter.

The investigators reverse transcribed all of the isolated RNA, so they sequenced expressed TCRB transcripts. The data were produced by immunoSEQ multiplex PCR, yet TCRdb's version contains in-frame clones alone and is incomplete. The profile covers roughly 730,000 clones, with about an eighth appearing a single time and around 0.022% taken by the ten largest. Germline V CDR1 and CDR2: SEHNR, FQNEAQ (reference sequence). The CDR3 spans 14 residues. Trimming cost V 5 bases and J 0 bases, with 7 bases left between them. Notes on this clone: Its antigen is not known. The sample carries other DNA sequences with the same CDR3.

The sequenced sample consisted of naive CD4+ T cells from blood. The chain is built from TRBV7-9 and TRBJ1-4; D unclear. The TCR sequence derives from a man aged 18 to 29 with type 1 diabetes. CDR3 protein: CASSPPATNEKLFF. The CDR3 DNA sequence: TGTGCCAGCAGCCCCCCCGCAACTAATGAAAAACTGTTTTTT.